A single sample gave rise to the 22 T cell receptor beta chains below, sequenced in a study of blood T cell repertoires in COVID-19. Produced via immunoSEQ multiplex PCR; TCRdb's table is partial and in-frame only. The sample has a few hundred thousand clones, approximately 85% seen once; the top ten hold around 1%. Sequencing was done on a sample of peripheral blood. Source of these receptors: a human donor with COVID-19, enrolled during active disease. The donor label of this sample is uncertain.

The rearrangement links TRBV4-3 to TRBJ1-3, with D uncertain. This CDR3 spans 16 amino acids. Germline assignment: CDR1 LGHNA and CDR2 YSLEER. Trimming shortened V by 0 bases and J by 0 bases, and 9 bases separated the two germline ends. The CDR3 reads CASSQEVADSGNTIYF. CDR3 sequence (DNA): TGCGCCAGCAGCCAAGAAGTGGCGGACTCTGGAAACACCATATATTTT.

This clone has just a few counts. This chain uses TRBV5-6 with TRBJ1-3; 10 nucleotides line up with TRBD1. The CDR3 is 16 residues long. The germline V gene has CDR1 SGHDT and CDR2 YYEEEE. V shed 0 bases and J 2 bases; nucleotides not matched to a gene: 2. The CDR3 here is CASSLVGQGTGNTIYF. The CDR3 DNA follows: TGTGCCAGCAGCTTGGTGGGACAGGGGACTGGAAACACCATATATTTT.

The V and J genes are TRBV29-1 and TRBJ1-2; TRBD1 might be the D (5 bases). This CDR3 has 13 residues. Germline V gene data show CDR1 as SQVTM and CDR2 as ANQGSEA. V gave up 1 base and J gave up 7 bases, with 13 bases separating them. CDR3 in amino acids: CSVEVGGERGYTF. As DNA, the CDR3 is TGCAGCGTTGAAGTGGGGGGGGAGCGTGGCTACACCTTC.

The rearrangement uses TRBV11-3 and TRBJ2-1, with D possibly TRBD2 on 6 matching bases. Trimming took off 1 base at V and 0 bases at J, with 13 bases between the two ends. This CDR3 contains 17 residues. Germline V gene sequence: CDR1 SGHNT, CDR2 YENEEA. The CDR3 sequence is CASSLVGSGSSYNEQFF. The CDR3 DNA reads TGTGCCAGCAGCTTAGTCGGTAGCGGAAGCTCCTACAATGAGCAGTTCTTC.

This chain uses TRBV6-5 with TRBJ1-5; 8 nucleotides line up with TRBD1. This CDR3 spans 15 amino acids. Germline assignment: CDR1 MNHEY and CDR2 SVGAGI. V dropped 6 bases and J dropped 0; count of bases not matched to a gene: 4. The CDR3, as DNA: TGTGCCAGCAGATACAGGGGGTCTAGCAATCAGCCCCAGCATTTT. Translated: CASRYRGSSNQPQHF.

The chain links TRBV7-2 to TRBJ1-2, with 12 bases fitting TRBD1. CDR1 and CDR2 from the germline V gene are SGHTA and FQGNSA. The V gene end was trimmed by 5 bases and the J gene end by 5 bases; junction bases not matched to a gene: 3. The CDR3 sequence is 14 residues long. CDR3 residues: CASSQGQGAYGYTF. CDR3 DNA: TGTGCCAGCAGCCAGGGACAGGGGGCGTATGGCTACACCTTC.

This chain joins TRBV3-1 (or the pseudogene TRBV3-2) and TRBJ2-1; weak D call: TRBD2 (6 bases). The V gene's germline CDR1 is LGHDT and CDR2 YNNKEL (reference sequence). Trimming shortened V by 2 bases and J by 5 bases, and 10 bases separated the two germline ends. The CDR3 extends over 14 amino acids. The CDR3 nucleotides read TGTGCCAGCAGCCAACGCCCTAGCGACAATGAGCAGTTCTTC. Translating gives CASSQRPSDNEQFF.

The gene calls are TRBV3-1 (or the pseudogene TRBV3-2) and TRBJ1-1, with D maybe TRBD1 (6 bases). This CDR3 region has 13 residues. The V end lost 4 bases, the J end lost 1 base, and 7 bases lay between the germline ends. The germline CDR1 and CDR2 sequences are LGHDT and YNNKEL (reference sequence). In DNA, the CDR3 is TGTGCCAGCAGCCGGACAGAGAACACTGAAGCTTTCTTT. It translates to CASSRTENTEAFF.

V and J are TRBV19 and TRBJ1-5; D is uncertain. CDR1 and CDR2 from the germline V gene are LNHDA and SQIVND (reference sequence). Trimming removed 4 bases at V and 2 bases at J, with 12 bases between. The length of the CDR3 is 15 residues. CDR3 DNA sequence: TGTGCCAGTAGTAATGTTCCGTTCGGCAATCAGCCCCAGCATTTT. This codes for CASSNVPFGNQPQHF.

The table lists this clone with a count of one. This chain uses TRBV19 with TRBJ1-1; a weak D match, TRBD1 (6 bases). The CDR3 runs 13 residues. Germline V gene lookup returns CDR1 LNHDA and CDR2 SQIVND (reference sequence). V lost 7 bases to trimming and J lost 7 bases, with 16 bases between them. In DNA form, the CDR3 reads TGTGCCAGTAACCGAGACAGGAGAGGTGAAGCTTTCTTT. Amino acid sequence: CASNRDRRGEAFF.

The chain carries TRBV7-3 and TRBJ1-4; tentatively, D is TRBD1 (6 bases). Germline V gives CDR1 SGHTA, CDR2 FQGTGA. CDR3 length: 15 residues. Trimming took off 2 bases at V and 5 bases at J, with 12 bases between the two ends. Written as DNA, the CDR3 is TGTGCCAGCAGCTTATCGGGGGGCAGGAATGAAAAACTGTTTTTT. Its translation is CASSLSGGRNEKLFF.

This chain links TRBV27 with TRBJ2-7; D ambiguous. V lost 0 bases and J 1 base, leaving 10 bases between the germline ends. Per the germline V gene, CDR1 is MNHEY and CDR2 is SMNVEV (reference sequence). This CDR3 is 15 amino acids long. CDR3 residues: CASSLSPDGSYEQYF. The CDR3 nucleotides read TGTGCCAGCAGTTTATCCCCAGACGGGTCCTACGAGCAGTACTTC.

V usage is TRBV7-6 and J usage is TRBJ2-1, with a weak D call TRBD2 (6 bases). V lost 5 bases and J lost 3, with 20 bases in between. The CDR3 consists of 17 residues. Germline V gives CDR1 SGHVS, CDR2 FNYEAQ. The CDR3 protein is CASSLGGSGQVYNEQFF. DNA of the CDR3: TGTGCCAGCAGCCTCGGGGGTAGCGGCCAAGTCTACAATGAGCAGTTCTTC.

The V call is TRBV24-1, the J call TRBJ2-1; 8 bases map to TRBD2. From germline, CDR1 is KGHDR and CDR2 SFDVKD. The trim removed 5 bases at V and 6 bases at J, leaving 11 bases unmatched. The CDR3 consists of 16 residues. The chain's CDR3 is CATSGLSGRGVNEQFF. In nucleotides, the CDR3 is TGTGCCACCAGTGGGTTAAGCGGGAGAGGAGTCAATGAGCAGTTCTTC.

The chain combines TRBV29-1 with TRBJ1-5, with TRBD1 matching 7 bases. With 2 bases clipped from V and 7 bases from J, the junction kept 5 bases outside the gene matches. This CDR3 has 13 amino acids. The germline gives CDR1 SQVTM, CDR2 ANQGSEA. The CDR3 loop is CSVEQATGQPQHF. For the CDR3, the DNA is TGCAGCGTTGAACAGGCGACAGGGCAGCCCCAGCATTTT. The full variable domain, in which reference TRBV29-1 and TRBJ1-5 provide the parts outside the CDR3, is SAVISQKPSRDICQRGTSLTIQCQVDSQVTMMFWYRQQPGQSLTLIATANQGSEATYESGFVIDKFPISRPNLTFSTLTVSNMSPEDSSIYLCSVEQATGQPQHFGDGTRLSIL.

CDR3 loop: CASSSPPGQVRSSRREQYF. As DNA, the CDR3 is TGTGCCAGCAGTTCCCCCCCGGGACAGGTACGGTCTAGTCGCAGGGAGCAGTACTTC. The chain joins TRBV6-2 or TRBV6-3 to TRBJ2-7; 8 positions agree with TRBD1. With 4 bases clipped from V and 7 bases from J, the junction kept 24 bases outside the gene matches. Germline V CDR1 and CDR2: MNHEY, SVGEGT. The CDR3 covers 19 residues.

Comments on this clone: No DNA is shown, since the ends of the CDR3 on it are uncertain; the CDR3 is the one TCRdb lists. This chain connects TRBV2 to TRBJ1-1; TRBD1 is taken as the D call from the table, unchecked against the DNA. Germline V lookup: CDR1 SNHLY, CDR2 FYNNEI. The CDR3 is 12 amino acids long, termini counted. The CDR3 sequence is CASILGHTEAFF.

The J gene is TRBJ2-2, the V gene TRBV3-1 (or the pseudogene TRBV3-2); TRBD1 matches at 7 bases. Germline V lookup: CDR1 LGHDT, CDR2 YNNKEL (reference sequence). The CDR3 is made up of 20 amino acids. J lost 5 bases, V lost 1 base, and 19 bases had no gene match. The CDR3 sequence is CASSQGAFGNRTGKTGELFF. The DNA for the CDR3 is TGTGCCAGCAGCCAAGGGGCATTCGGGAATCGGACAGGAAAGACCGGGGAGCTGTTTTTT.

The table lists this clone with a count of one. The chain links TRBV28 to TRBJ1-5; 8 bases line up with TRBD1. V shed 4 bases, J shed 5 bases, and the junction held 7 bases outside the gene matches. The CDR3 consists of 15 residues. In germline, CDR1 is MDHEN, CDR2 SYDVKM. The CDR3 here is CASSSTGEVHQPQHF. The CDR3 bases are TGTGCCAGCAGTTCGACAGGGGAGGTCCATCAGCCCCAGCATTTT.

The chain is built from TRBV25-1 and TRBJ2-7, with 8 bases matching TRBD1. The junction had 4 bases not matched to a gene; V was cut back by 1 base and J by 2 bases. Germline CDR1 is MGHDK and CDR2 is SYGVNS. This CDR3 contains 15 residues. For the CDR3, the DNA is TGTGCCAGCAGTGAATCCGGGACAGGAACCTACGAGCAGTACTTC. It codes for CASSESGTGTYEQYF.

V usage is TRBV28 and J usage is TRBJ2-7; TRBD2 agrees at 15 bases. Germline V gene lookup returns CDR1 MDHEN and CDR2 SYDVKM. V gave up 2 bases and J gave up 0 bases; unmatched junction bases: 8. The CDR3 contains 19 residues. This chain's CDR3 is CASSLPGTSGRIRSYEQYF. The DNA of the CDR3 is TGTGCCAGCAGTTTACCGGGGACTAGCGGGAGGATCCGCTCCTACGAGCAGTACTTC.

This clone was seen many times. This rearrangement joins TRBV30 to TRBJ2-7; maybe TRBD2 (6 bases). This CDR3 contains 14 residues. Germline values: CDR1 GTSNPN, CDR2 SVGIG (reference sequence). Deletions cut 3 bases from V and 5 bases from J, with 17 bases between. The CDR3 spells CAWRFSGSTNEQYF. The CDR3 region has the DNA TGTGCCTGGAGATTTTCCGGGAGTACTAACGAGCAGTACTTC.